This TCR beta chain was captured in a study of cytomegalovirus exposure and HLA in healthy donors. Whole-study context: From donors who were HLA-typed, an early data release held about 85 million unique TCRs. Study-level results: An analysis done earlier found most TCR beta V segments productive about 87% or about 30% of the time. Most subjects' HLA-A and HLA-B alleles were reportedly predicted from TCR beta sequences.

The CDR3 totals 14 residues. Looked up from germline, CDR1 is GTSNPN and CDR2 is SVGIG (reference sequence). Trimming took 3 bases from V and 3 from J, leaving 13 bases between them. This clone occurred a few times. Its target is unknown. Primers included in the PCR were 60 Vbeta and 13 Jbeta primers. The assay was immunoSEQ multiplex PCR, and TCRdb's table has in-frame clones only and misses some. The data show more than 95,000 clones, roughly two thirds seen once. The chain couples TRBV30 to TRBJ2-3, with a tentative D call TRBD2 (7 bases). This TCR derives from a man younger than 40 in good health and CMV-seronegative. The sample comprised PBMCs. The DNA for the CDR3 is TGTGCCTGGAGGGGGCGGGGGCGGACAGATACGCAGTATTTT. Translating it yields CAWRGRGRTDTQYF.